What follows is one TCR beta chain and its context. The entry originates in a study of blood T cells in healthy people across ages. Primers used in a second PCR of about 6 to 11 cycles were a sample-barcoded 5' primer and a J-beta primer mix. MiXCR, run by TCRdb on the 5' RACE reads, gives a single entry per CDR3 protein. The data hold 1.5 million to 2 million distinct CDR3 sequences, with 28% observed a single time. This CDR3 has 15 amino acids. CDR1 is GTSNPN and CDR2 is SVGIG in the germline V gene (reference sequence). J gave up 7 bases and V 3 bases, and 10 bases lay outside the gene matches. V usage is TRBV30 and J usage is TRBJ2-1; 9 positions match TRBD2. Sequencing was done on a sample of blood. The clonotype was recovered from a woman younger than 45 in good health. The CDR3: CAWRVSGRGENEQFF. CDR3 DNA: TGTGCCTGGAGAGTTAGCGGGAGAGGGGAGAATGAGCAGTTCTTC.